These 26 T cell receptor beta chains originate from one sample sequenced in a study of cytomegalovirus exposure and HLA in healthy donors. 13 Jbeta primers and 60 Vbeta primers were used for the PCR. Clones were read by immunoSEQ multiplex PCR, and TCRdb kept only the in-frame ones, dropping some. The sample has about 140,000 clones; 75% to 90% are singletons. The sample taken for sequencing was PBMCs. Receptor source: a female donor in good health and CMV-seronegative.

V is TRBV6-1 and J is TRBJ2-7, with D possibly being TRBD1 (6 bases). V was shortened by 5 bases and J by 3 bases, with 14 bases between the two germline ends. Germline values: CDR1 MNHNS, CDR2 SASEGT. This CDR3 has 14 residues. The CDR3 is CASSIRDTNYEQYF. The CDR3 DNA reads TGTGCCAGCAGTATCCGGGACACTAACTACGAGCAGTACTTC.

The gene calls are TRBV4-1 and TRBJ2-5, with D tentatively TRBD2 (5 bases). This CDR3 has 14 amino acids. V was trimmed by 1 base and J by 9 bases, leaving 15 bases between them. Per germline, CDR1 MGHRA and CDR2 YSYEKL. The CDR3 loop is CASSQVNEPEAQYF. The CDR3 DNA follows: TGCGCCAGCAGCCAAGTAAACGAACCGGAGGCCCAGTACTTC.

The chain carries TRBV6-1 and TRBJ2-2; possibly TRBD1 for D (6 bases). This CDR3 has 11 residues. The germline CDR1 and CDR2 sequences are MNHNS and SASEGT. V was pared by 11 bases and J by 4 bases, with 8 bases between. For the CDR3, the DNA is TGTGCCGGACAGCGCACCGGGGAGCTGTTTTTT. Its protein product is CAGQRTGELFF.

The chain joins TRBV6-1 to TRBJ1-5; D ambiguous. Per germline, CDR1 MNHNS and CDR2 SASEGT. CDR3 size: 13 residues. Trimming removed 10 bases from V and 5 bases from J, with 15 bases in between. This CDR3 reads CATSAGFYQPQHF. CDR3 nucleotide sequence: TGTGCCACCTCCGCAGGCTTTTATCAGCCCCAGCATTTT.

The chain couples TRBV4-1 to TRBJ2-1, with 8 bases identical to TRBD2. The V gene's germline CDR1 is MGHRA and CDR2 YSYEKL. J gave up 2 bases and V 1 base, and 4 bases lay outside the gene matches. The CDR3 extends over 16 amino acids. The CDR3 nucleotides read TGCGCCAGCAGCCAAGTAGACGGGAGGGCCTACAATGAGCAGTTCTTC. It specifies CASSQVDGRAYNEQFF.

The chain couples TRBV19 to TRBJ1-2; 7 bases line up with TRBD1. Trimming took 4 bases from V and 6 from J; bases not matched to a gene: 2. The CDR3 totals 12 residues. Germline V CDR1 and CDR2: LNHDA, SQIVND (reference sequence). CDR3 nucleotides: TGTGCCAGTAGTAACGACAGGGATGGCTACACCTTC. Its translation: CASSNDRDGYTF.

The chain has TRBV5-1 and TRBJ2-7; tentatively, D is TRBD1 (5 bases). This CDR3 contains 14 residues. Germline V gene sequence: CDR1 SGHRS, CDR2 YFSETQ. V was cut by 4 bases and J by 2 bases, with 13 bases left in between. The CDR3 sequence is CASSPTTDPYEQYF. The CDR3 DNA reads TGCGCCAGCAGCCCGACGACAGACCCCTACGAGCAGTACTTC.

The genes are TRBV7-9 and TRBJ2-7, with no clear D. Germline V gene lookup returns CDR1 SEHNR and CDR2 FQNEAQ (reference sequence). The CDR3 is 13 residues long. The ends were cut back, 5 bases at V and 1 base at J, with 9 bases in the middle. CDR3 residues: CASSPQSSYEQYF. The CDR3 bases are TGTGCCAGCAGCCCCCAATCATCCTACGAGCAGTACTTC.

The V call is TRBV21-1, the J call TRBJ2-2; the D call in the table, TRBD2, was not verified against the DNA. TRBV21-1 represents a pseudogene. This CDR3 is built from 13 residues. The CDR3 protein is CASSKHCTGELFF. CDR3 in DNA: TGTGCCAGCAGCAAACACTGCACCGGGGAGCTGTTTTTT.

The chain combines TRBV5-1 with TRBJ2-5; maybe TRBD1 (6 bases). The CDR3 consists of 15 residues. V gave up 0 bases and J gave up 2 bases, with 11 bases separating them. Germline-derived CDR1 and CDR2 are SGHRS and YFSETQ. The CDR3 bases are TGCGCCAGCAGCTTGGAGGGGGTTGGGCAAGAGACCCAGTACTTC. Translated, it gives CASSLEGVGQETQYF.

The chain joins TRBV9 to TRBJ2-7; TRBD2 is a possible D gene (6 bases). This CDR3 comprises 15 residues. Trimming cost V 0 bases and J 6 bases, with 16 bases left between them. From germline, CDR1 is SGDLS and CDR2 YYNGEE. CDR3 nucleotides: TGTGCCAGCAGCGTAGCGGGAGACGATATTGGCGAGCAGTACTTC. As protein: CASSVAGDDIGEQYF.

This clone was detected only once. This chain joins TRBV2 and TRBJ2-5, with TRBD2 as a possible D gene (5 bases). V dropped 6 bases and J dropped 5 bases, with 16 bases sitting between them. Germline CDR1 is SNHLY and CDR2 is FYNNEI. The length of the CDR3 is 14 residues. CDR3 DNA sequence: TGTGCCAGCAGGTTCACGGCTAGCTTCGAGACCCAGTACTTC. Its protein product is CASRFTASFETQYF.

CDR3 loop: CASSRLGEEMNTEAFF. CDR3 coding DNA: TGTGCCAGCAGCCGACTGGGGGAGGAGATGAACACTGAAGCTTTCTTT. This chain joins TRBV7-9 and TRBJ1-1; a possible D gene is TRBD1 (5 bases). V was pared by 5 bases and J by 0 bases, with 16 bases between. This CDR3 spans 16 amino acids. In germline, CDR1 is SEHNR, CDR2 FQNEAQ (reference sequence).

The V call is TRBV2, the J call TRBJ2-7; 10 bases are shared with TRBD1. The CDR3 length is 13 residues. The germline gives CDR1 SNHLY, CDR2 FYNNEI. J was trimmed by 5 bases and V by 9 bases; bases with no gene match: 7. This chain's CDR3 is CARGDRGNNEQYF. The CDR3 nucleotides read TGTGCCAGGGGGGACAGGGGCAACAACGAGCAGTACTTC. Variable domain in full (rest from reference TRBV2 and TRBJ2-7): EPEVTQTPSHQVTQMGQEVILRCVPISNHLYFYWYRQILGQKVEFLVSFYNNEISEKSEIFDDQFSVERPDGSNFTLKIRSTKLEDSAMYFCARGDRGNNEQYFGPGTRLTVT.

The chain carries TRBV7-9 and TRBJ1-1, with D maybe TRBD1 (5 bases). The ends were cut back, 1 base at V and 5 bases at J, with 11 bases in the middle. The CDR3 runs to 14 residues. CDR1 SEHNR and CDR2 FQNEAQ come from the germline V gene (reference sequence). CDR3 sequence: CASSLDAGRTEAFF. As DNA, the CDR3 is TGTGCCAGCAGCTTAGACGCAGGGCGGACTGAAGCTTTCTTT.

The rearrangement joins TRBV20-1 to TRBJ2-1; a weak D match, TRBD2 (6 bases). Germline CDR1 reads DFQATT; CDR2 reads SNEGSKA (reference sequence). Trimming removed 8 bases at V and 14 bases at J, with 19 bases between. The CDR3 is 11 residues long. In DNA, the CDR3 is TGCAGTATGACCAGGGAGGCACTTAAGTTCTTC. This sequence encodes CSMTREALKFF.

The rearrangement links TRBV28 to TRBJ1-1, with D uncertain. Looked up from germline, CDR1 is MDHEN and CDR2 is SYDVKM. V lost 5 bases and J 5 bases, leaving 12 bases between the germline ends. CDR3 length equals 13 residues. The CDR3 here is CASSPPGMTEAFF. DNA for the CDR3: TGTGCCAGCAGTCCACCGGGAATGACTGAAGCTTTCTTT.

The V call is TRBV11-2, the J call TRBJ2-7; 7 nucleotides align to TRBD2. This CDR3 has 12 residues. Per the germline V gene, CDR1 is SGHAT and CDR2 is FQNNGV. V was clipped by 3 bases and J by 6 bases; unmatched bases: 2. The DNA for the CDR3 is TGTGCCAGCAGCTTGGGGAGGGGCGAGCAGTACTTC. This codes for CASSLGRGEQYF.

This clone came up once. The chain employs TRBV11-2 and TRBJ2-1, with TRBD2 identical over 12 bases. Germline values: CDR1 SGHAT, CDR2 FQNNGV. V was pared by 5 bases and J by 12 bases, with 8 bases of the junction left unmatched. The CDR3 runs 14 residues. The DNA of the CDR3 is TGTGCCAGCAGCCCCCGACTAGCGGGAGAGGTGCAGTTCTTC. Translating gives CASSPRLAGEVQFF. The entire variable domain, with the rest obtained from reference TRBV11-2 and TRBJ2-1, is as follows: EAGVAQSPRYKIIEKRQSVAFWCNPISGHATLYWYQQILGQGPKLLIQFQNNGVVDDSQLPKDRFSAERLKGVDSTLKIQPAKLEDSAVYLCASSPRLAGEVQFFGPGTRLTVL.

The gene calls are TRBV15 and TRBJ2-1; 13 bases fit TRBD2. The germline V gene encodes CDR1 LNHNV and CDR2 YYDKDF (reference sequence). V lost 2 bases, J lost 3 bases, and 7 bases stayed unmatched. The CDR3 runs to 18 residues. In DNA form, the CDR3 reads TGTGCCACCAGCAGAACCGGGACTAGCGGGATAGGCTACAATGAGCAGTTCTTC. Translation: CATSRTGTSGIGYNEQFF. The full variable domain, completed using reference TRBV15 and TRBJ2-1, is DAMVIQNPRYQVTQFGKPVTLSCSQTLNHNVMYWYQQKSSQAPKLLFHYYDKDFNNEADTPDNFQSRRPNTSFCFLDIRSPGLGDTAMYLCATSRTGTSGIGYNEQFFGPGTRLTVL.

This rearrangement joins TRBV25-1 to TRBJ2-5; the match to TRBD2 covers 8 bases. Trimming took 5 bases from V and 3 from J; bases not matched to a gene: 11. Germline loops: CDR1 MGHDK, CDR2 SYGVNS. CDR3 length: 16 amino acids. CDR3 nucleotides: TGTGCCAGCAGTAGGAGAGGAGCGGGAGTTGAAGAGACCCAGTACTTC. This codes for CASSRRGAGVEETQYF.

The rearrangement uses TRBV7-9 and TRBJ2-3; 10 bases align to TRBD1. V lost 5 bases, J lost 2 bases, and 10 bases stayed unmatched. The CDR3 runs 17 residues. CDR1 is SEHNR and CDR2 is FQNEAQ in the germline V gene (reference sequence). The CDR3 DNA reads TGTGCCAGCAGCCCCCGGGACAGGGGTTTGGACACAGATACGCAGTATTTT. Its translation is CASSPRDRGLDTDTQYF.

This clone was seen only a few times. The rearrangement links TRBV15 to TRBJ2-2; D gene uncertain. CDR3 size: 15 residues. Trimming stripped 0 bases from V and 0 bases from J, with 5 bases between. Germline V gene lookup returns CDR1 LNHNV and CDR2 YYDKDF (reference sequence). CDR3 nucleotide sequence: TGTGCCACCAGCAGAGATGGGCCGAACACCGGGGAGCTGTTTTTT. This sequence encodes CATSRDGPNTGELFF.

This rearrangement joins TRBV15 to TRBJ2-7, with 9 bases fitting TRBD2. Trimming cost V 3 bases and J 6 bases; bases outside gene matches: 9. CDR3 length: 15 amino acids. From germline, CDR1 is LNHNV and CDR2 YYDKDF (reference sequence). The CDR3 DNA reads TGTGCCACCAGCAGTGCGGGGGGGGTTTTCGGCGAGCAGTACTTC. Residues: CATSSAGGVFGEQYF.

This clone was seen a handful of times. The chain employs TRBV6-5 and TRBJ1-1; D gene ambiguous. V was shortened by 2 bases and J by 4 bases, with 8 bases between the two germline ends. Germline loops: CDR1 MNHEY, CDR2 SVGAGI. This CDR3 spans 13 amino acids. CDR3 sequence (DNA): TGTGCCAGCAGTTACAGGGAGGTCACTGAAGCTTTCTTT. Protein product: CASSYREVTEAFF.

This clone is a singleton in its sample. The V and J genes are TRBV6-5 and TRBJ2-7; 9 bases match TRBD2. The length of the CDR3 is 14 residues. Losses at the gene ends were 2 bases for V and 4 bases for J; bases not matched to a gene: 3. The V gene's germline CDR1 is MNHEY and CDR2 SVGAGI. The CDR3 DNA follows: TGTGCCAGCAGTTACACACTAGCGGGTTACGAGCAGTACTTC. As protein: CASSYTLAGYEQYF.